The T cell receptor beta chain described here comes from a study of T-cell memory formation after mild COVID-19. Points from the study as a whole: The study found contracting CD4+ clones mainly in CM and EM and contracting CD8+ clones in EMRA. Clones contracting across day 15 to 85 had a balanced CD4/CD8 profile; later expanding clones leaned CD4+. Several responding clones turned up in pre-infection memory, indicating that cross-reactive memory may have taken part.

In TCRdb, the 5' RACE reads were re-called with MiXCR into one record per CDR3 protein. Of 140,000 or so distinct CDR3 sequences in the sample, 6% to 7% were seen once. CDR1 SGHTA and CDR2 FQGTGA come from the germline V gene. CDR3 length: 12 amino acids. V was clipped by 5 bases and J by 6 bases, with 11 bases between them. This clonotype occurred a few times. Its antigen is not identified. The sequenced sample was PBMCs or a T cell subset sorted from them (not recorded which). The origin of this receptor is an adult woman who had mild COVID-19 (a few samples of this study predate the infection). Cell type and time point are not known. This chain connects TRBV7-3 to TRBJ2-7; possible D gene TRBD2, 5 bases. The CDR3 is CASSLPEGEQYF. CDR3 sequence (DNA): TGTGCCAGCAGCCTACCAGAGGGCGAGCAGTACTTC.